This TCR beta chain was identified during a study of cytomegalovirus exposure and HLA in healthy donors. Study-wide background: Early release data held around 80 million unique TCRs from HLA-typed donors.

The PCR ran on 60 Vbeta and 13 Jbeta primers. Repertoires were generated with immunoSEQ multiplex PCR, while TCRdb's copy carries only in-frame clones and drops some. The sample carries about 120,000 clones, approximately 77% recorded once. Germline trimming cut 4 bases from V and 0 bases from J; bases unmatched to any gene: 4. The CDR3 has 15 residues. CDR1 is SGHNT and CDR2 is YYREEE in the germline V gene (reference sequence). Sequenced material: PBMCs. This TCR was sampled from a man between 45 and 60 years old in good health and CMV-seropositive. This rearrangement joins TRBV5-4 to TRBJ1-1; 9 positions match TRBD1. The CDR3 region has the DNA TGTGCCAGCAGCGCACAGGGGGCATTGAACACTGAAGCTTTCTTT. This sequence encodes CASSAQGALNTEAFF. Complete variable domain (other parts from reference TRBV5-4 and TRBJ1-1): ETGVTQSPTHLIKTRGQQVTLRCSSQSGHNTVSWYQQALGQGPQFIFQYYREEENGRGNFPPRFSGLQFPNYSSELNVNALELDDSALYLCASSAQGALNTEAFFGQGTRLTVV.